The T cell receptor (beta chain) under discussion was sequenced for a study of cytomegalovirus exposure and HLA in healthy donors. The study's findings and limits: Later analysis identified about 18,000 TCR beta sequences associated with HLA alleles, using a false discovery rate threshold of 0.05.

The PCR ran on 60 Vbeta and 13 Jbeta primers. Clones were sequenced by immunoSEQ multiplex PCR, and TCRdb holds only the in-frame ones, with some missing. This table has about 100,000 clones, around three quarters appearing once. Note on this clone: The antigen remains undetermined.

Input material: PBMCs. This TCR derives from a man younger than 40 in good health and CMV-seronegative.

In nucleotides, the CDR3 is TGTGCCACCAGCAGACCGGACACCCAAGAGACCCAGTACTTC. It yields the protein CATSRPDTQETQYF. The rearrangement joins TRBV15 to TRBJ2-5; possibly TRBD1 for D (5 bases). Germline V gene sequence: CDR1 LNHNV, CDR2 YYDKDF (reference sequence). The CDR3 contains 14 residues. The ends were cut back, 2 bases at V and 1 base at J, with 8 bases in the middle.